The rows below give T cell receptor beta chains drawn from one sample of a study of technical replicates of blood from a handful of donors. Clones were sequenced by immunoSEQ multiplex PCR, and TCRdb holds only the in-frame ones, with some missing. The sample contains roughly 90,000 clones, about 94% of which appear only once. The sequenced sample was T cells isolated from PBMCs. All receptors derive from a human donor in good health. CDR3s include the opening cysteine and the closing phenylalanine or tryptophan. The D gene is left open where the match is weak. A clone size is listed for some rows: how often the clone was seen (once, few, many), or a class if it is expanded.

clone_size j_call d_call v_call cdr3_aa cdr3_nt
NA TRBJ2-6 NA TRBV5-5 CASSLGDPGANVLTF TGTGCCAGCAGCTTAGGGGATCCTGGGGCCAACGTCCTGACTTTC
NA TRBJ1-4 NA TRBV7-9 CASSSKATNEKLFF TGTGCCAGCAGTAGCAAAGCAACTAATGAAAAACTGTTTTTT
NA TRBJ2-5 TRBD2 TRBV29-1 CSTRTSGTTKETQYF TGCAGCACCAGGACTAGCGGGACTACAAAAGAGACCCAGTACTTC
NA TRBJ1-2 NA TRBV6-1 CASSESIYRNYGYTF TGTGCCAGCAGTGAATCAATCTACAGAAACTATGGCTACACCTTC
once TRBJ1-1 NA TRBV14 CASSHLSTGLDAFF TGTGCCAGCAGCCACCTAAGTACGGGATTGGATGCTTTCTTT
NA TRBJ1-1 NA TRBV6-1 CASSRILNTEAFF TGTGCCAGCAGCAGGATTTTGAACACTGAAGCTTTCTTT
NA TRBJ1-2 TRBD1 TRBV10-2 CASIPGQGYGYTF TGCGCCAGCATCCCGGGACAGGGATATGGCTACACCTTC
NA TRBJ2-1 TRBD2 TRBV2 CASSGWGGIFNNEQFF TGTGCCAGCAGTGGGTGGGGGGGGATCTTCAACAATGAGCAGTTCTTC
NA TRBJ1-6 NA TRBV5-6 CASSLVRNDSPLHF TGTGCCAGCAGCTTGGTCAGGAATGATTCACCCCTCCACTTT
NA TRBJ1-2 NA TRBV30 CAWSVGASGYYTF TGTGCCTGGAGTGTAGGGGCTTCAGGATACTACACCTTC
NA TRBJ2-1 TRBD1 TRBV7-9 CASSPSLEPGQKFF TGTGCCAGCAGCCCTAGCCTCGAGCCGGGACAGAAGTTCTTC
NA TRBJ1-1 NA TRBV30 CAWSAYARGEAFF TGTGCCTGGAGCGCGTATGCCAGGGGAGAAGCTTTCTTT
NA TRBJ2-7 NA TRBV5-1 CASSLQGSDYEQYF TGCGCCAGCAGCTTACAGGGATCTGACTACGAGCAGTACTTC
NA TRBJ2-1 NA TRBV5-6 CASSTPGFSYNEQFF TGTGCCAGCAGCACTCCGGGATTCTCCTACAATGAGCAGTTCTTC
NA TRBJ2-5 TRBD2 TRBV19 CASSIGASGRPHQETQYF TGTGCCAGTAGTATTGGTGCTAGCGGGAGGCCACACCAAGAGACCCAGTACTTC
once TRBJ1-3 NA TRBV28 CASSFASSGNTIYF TGTGCCAGCAGTTTTGCGAGCTCTGGAAACACCATATATTTT
NA TRBJ1-1 TRBD1 TRBV5-1 CASSLSTGVTNTEAFF TGCGCCAGCAGCTTGTCTACAGGGGTCACGAACACTGAAGCTTTCTTT
NA TRBJ2-1 TRBD1 TRBV19 CASRQGQGAIWEQFF TGTGCCAGTAGACAGGGACAGGGGGCAATCTGGGAGCAGTTCTTC
NA TRBJ2-7 NA TRBV29-1 CSVELLDEQYF TGCAGCGTTGAACTCCTCGACGAGCAGTACTTC
NA TRBJ1-1 NA TRBV9 CASSGRHGMNTEAFF TGTGCCAGCAGCGGCCGACACGGGATGAACACTGAAGCTTTCTTT
NA TRBJ2-7 NA TRBV2 CASTSGTRSSYEQYF TGTGCCAGCACCTCCGGGACTCGGAGCTCCTACGAGCAGTACTTC
NA TRBJ2-3 TRBD2 TRBV4-1 CASSQASGLDTQYF TGCGCCAGCAGCCAAGCTAGCGGGCTGGATACGCAGTATTTT
NA TRBJ2-6 TRBD1 TRBV19 CASRSGGAGANVLTF TGTGCCAGCCGGTCAGGGGGCGCCGGGGCCAACGTCCTGACTTTC
NA TRBJ2-7 NA TRBV27 CASTAPGTLYEQYF TGTGCCAGCACCGCACCCGGGACACTCTACGAGCAGTACTTC
NA TRBJ1-2 NA TRBV5-8 CASTTGTLLPWGYTF TGTGCCAGCACCACTGGGACTTTACTACCCTGGGGCTACACCTTC
NA TRBJ1-2 NA TRBV18 CASSPPGLSRGYTF TGTGCCAGCTCACCCCCAGGACTTTCTCGAGGCTACACCTTC
NA TRBJ1-2 TRBD1 TRBV6-5 CASSYQRQGAGYTF TGTGCCAGCAGTTACCAACGACAGGGGGCTGGCTACACCTTC
NA TRBJ1-1 NA TRBV5-6 CASSGGPTEAFF TGTGCCAGCAGCGGAGGTCCCACTGAAGCTTTCTTT
NA TRBJ2-7 TRBD1 TRBV5-6 CASSTHRGYDEQYF TGTGCCAGCAGCACACACAGGGGGTATGACGAGCAGTACTTC
NA TRBJ2-2 TRBD2 TRBV10-2 CASSLAGDTGELFF TGCGCCAGCAGCTTAGCGGGAGACACCGGGGAGCTGTTTTTT
few TRBJ1-2 NA TRBV10-1 CASSESTDRPYGYTF TGCGCCAGCAGTGAGTCGACAGACAGACCATATGGCTACACCTTC
NA TRBJ1-2 NA TRBV25-1 CASSNPGTIHGYTF TGTGCCAGCAGCAACCCGGGGACTATACATGGCTACACCTTC
NA TRBJ1-1 NA TRBV4-1 CASRDYSEAFF TGCGCCAGCAGAGACTACAGTGAAGCTTTCTTT
NA TRBJ1-5 NA TRBV6-5 CASSSESGNQPQHF TGTGCCAGCAGCTCCGAATCGGGCAATCAGCCCCAGCATTTT
NA TRBJ2-3 NA TRBV5-5 CASSLAMEPPDTQYF TGTGCCAGCAGCTTGGCCATGGAGCCACCAGATACGCAGTATTTT
NA TRBJ2-5 NA TRBV11-3 CASSATGNQETQYF TGTGCCAGCAGCGCCACAGGGAACCAAGAGACCCAGTACTTC
NA TRBJ2-7 TRBD2 TRBV29-1 CSVSGGSYEQYF TGCAGCGTTTCCGGGGGGTCCTACGAGCAGTACTTC
NA TRBJ2-7 TRBD1 TRBV27 CASSRTGLSSYEQYF TGTGCCAGCAGCCGGACAGGGCTGAGCTCCTACGAGCAGTACTTC
NA TRBJ2-7 TRBD1 TRBV6-1 CASSGPGTGNDYEQYF TGTGCCAGCAGTGGTCCTGGGACAGGGAATGACTACGAGCAGTACTTC
NA TRBJ1-2 NA TRBV9 CASSGTGGTNYGYTF TGTGCCAGCAGCGGGACTGGAGGTACTAACTATGGCTACACCTTC
NA TRBJ2-2 NA TRBV10-3 CAITPQGTPSGELFF TGTGCCATCACTCCCCAGGGCACGCCATCCGGGGAGCTGTTTTTT
NA TRBJ2-2 TRBD2 TRBV15 CATSKAGYIGELFF TGTGCCACCAGCAAAGCGGGATATATCGGGGAGCTGTTTTTT
NA TRBJ1-5 NA TRBV6-5 CASSYDGEGQPQHF TGTGCCAGCAGTTACGATGGGGAGGGACAGCCCCAGCATTTT
NA TRBJ2-3 TRBD2 TRBV19 CASSTILAGDSDTQYF TGTGCCAGTAGTACCATTTTAGCGGGAGACTCTGATACGCAGTATTTT
NA TRBJ2-1 TRBD2 TRBV7-8 CASSLPSGGVRNEQFF TGTGCCAGCAGCCTCCCTAGCGGGGGGGTCCGCAATGAGCAGTTCTTC
NA TRBJ2-1 NA TRBV30 CAWSVLSGKKGGYNEQFF TGTGCCTGGAGTGTACTAAGTGGGAAGAAGGGAGGCTACAATGAGCAGTTCTTC
NA TRBJ2-5 TRBD2 TRBV28 CASSGAGEAYF TGTGCCAGCAGTGGAGCGGGAGAGGCCTACTTC
NA TRBJ2-1 NA TRBV4-1 CASRRQTDSYNEQFF TGCGCCAGCAGGCGGCAGACAGACTCCTACAATGAGCAGTTCTTC
NA TRBJ2-5 NA TRBV10-3 CATWTDTGETQYF TGTGCCACATGGACGGACACCGGGGAGACCCAGTACTTC
NA TRBJ2-5 TRBD1 TRBV10-3 CAISGTGGSQETQYF TGTGCCATCAGCGGGACAGGGGGATCCCAAGAGACCCAGTACTTC
NA TRBJ2-5 TRBD2 TRBV5-1 CASSWGGGETQYF TGCGCCAGCAGTTGGGGGGGTGGAGAGACCCAGTACTTC
NA TRBJ2-2 TRBD2 TRBV27 CASSLTRPGLAGVDGELFF TGTGCCAGCAGTTTAACCAGGCCGGGACTAGCGGGAGTTGACGGGGAGCTGTTTTTT
NA TRBJ2-7 NA TRBV20-1 CSARDNEQYF TGCAGTGCTAGAGATAACGAGCAGTACTTC
few TRBJ1-1 NA TRBV28 CASSLTGGGYTEAFF TGTGCCAGCAGTTTAACGGGGGGAGGTTACACTGAAGCTTTCTTT
NA TRBJ2-1 NA TRBV30 CAVGGGYNEQFF TGTGCTGTAGGGGGGGGGTACAATGAGCAGTTCTTC
NA TRBJ2-1 NA TRBV6-5 CASSWGVTGTNEQFF TGTGCCAGCAGTTGGGGAGTAACAGGGACCAATGAGCAGTTCTTC
NA TRBJ1-2 TRBD1 TRBV27 CASSRSALQGVDYGYTF TGTGCCAGCAGTCGGAGCGCTCTACAGGGGGTAGACTATGGCTACACCTTC
NA TRBJ2-3 NA TRBV20-1 CSAGDYPRQYF TGCAGTGCCGGTGACTACCCAAGGCAGTATTTT
NA TRBJ2-7 NA TRBV6-1 CASSEDWAGGRCEQYF TGTGCCAGCAGTGAAGACTGGGCAGGGGGGCGTTGCGAGCAGTACTTC
NA TRBJ2-2 TRBD1 TRBV5-1 CASSLLGTANTGELFF TGCGCCAGCAGCTTACTTGGGACAGCGAACACCGGGGAGCTGTTTTTT